In its sample, the clone carrying this TCR beta chain ranks as medium-sized. Its antigen is as yet unknown. Two-round multiplex PCR on genomic DNA was the method by which TCR beta CDR3 was amplified. The authors ran first-round PCR with primers specific to each TRBV and TRBJ gene. MiXCR, applied by TCRdb to the multiplex PCR reads, yields one record per CDR3 protein. There are about 15,000 distinct CDR3 sequences in the sample; around 15% occur only once, and 38% lies in the top ten. This CDR3 is built from 17 residues. Per the germline V gene, CDR1 is SGHTA and CDR2 is FQGTGA. V gave up 5 bases and J gave up 5 bases; unmatched junction bases: 13. The source of the sample is a study of prognosis after radiotherapy for stage I lung cancer. Study-wide results and limits: The study found that unique TCR clone counts fell after stereotactic body radiation therapy, median around 10,000 versus 6,900.

V and J are TRBV7-3 and TRBJ2-1; 9 bases match TRBD2. The sample was PBMCs, taken before or after stereotactic body radiation therapy (not recorded which). This clonotype was sampled from a donor aged 50 or older with non-small cell lung cancer. The chain's CDR3 is CASSLRPSGGPNNEQFF. CDR3 coding DNA: TGTGCCAGCAGCCTACGACCAAGCGGGGGGCCCAACAATGAGCAGTTCTTC.